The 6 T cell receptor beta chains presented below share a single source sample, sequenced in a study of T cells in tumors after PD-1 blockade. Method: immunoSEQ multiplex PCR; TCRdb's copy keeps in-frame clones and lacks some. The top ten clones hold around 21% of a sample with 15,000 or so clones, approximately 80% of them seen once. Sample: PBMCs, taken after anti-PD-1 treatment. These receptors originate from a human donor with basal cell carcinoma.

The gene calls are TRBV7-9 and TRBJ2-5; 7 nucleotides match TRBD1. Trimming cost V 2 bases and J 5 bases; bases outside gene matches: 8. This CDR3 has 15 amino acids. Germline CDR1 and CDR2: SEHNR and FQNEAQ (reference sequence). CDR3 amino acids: CASSLIQGGRETQYF. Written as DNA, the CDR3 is TGTGCCAGCAGCTTAATCCAAGGGGGCCGGGAGACCCAGTACTTC.

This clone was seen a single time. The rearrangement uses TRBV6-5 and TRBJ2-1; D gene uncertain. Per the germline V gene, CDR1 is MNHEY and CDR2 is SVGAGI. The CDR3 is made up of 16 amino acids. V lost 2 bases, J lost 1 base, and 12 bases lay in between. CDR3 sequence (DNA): TGTGCCAGCAGTTACGGGATTGGCGTTTCCTACAATGAGCAGTTCTTC. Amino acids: CASSYGIGVSYNEQFF.

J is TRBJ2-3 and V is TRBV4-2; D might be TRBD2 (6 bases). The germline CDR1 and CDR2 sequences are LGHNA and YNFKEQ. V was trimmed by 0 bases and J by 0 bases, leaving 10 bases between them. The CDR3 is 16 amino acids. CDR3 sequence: CASSQDHGGSTDTQYF. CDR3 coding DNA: TGTGCCAGCAGCCAAGATCACGGGGGTAGCACAGATACGCAGTATTTT.

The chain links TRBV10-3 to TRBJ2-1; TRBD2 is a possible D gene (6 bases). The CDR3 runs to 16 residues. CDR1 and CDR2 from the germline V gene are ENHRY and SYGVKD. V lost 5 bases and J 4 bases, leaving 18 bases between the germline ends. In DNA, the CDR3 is TGTGCCATCAGTAAGGACAACTGGCGGGGATACAATGAGCAGTTCTTC. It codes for CAISKDNWRGYNEQFF.

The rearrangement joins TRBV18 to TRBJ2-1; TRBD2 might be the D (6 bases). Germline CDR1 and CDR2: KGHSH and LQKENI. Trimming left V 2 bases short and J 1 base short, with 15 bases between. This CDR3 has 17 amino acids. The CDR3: CASSPLMGRLSYNEQFF. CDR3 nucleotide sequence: TGTGCCAGCTCACCATTGATGGGGAGGCTTTCCTACAATGAGCAGTTCTTC.

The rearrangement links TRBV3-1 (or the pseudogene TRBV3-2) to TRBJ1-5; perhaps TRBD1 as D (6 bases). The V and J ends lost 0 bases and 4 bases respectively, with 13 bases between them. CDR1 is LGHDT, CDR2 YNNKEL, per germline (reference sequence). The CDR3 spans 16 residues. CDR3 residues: CASSQDTGAANQPQHF. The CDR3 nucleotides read TGTGCCAGCAGCCAAGATACGGGGGCAGCGAATCAGCCCCAGCATTTT.